One and the same sample provided the 32 T cell receptor beta chains below, sequenced in a study of T cell repertoires in cytomegalovirus infection. No antigens are known for them. A single record per CDR3 protein comes from TCRdb applying MiXCR to the reads. This table has hundreds of thousands of distinct CDR3 sequences, roughly a third appearing once. This specimen was cultured PBMCs, taken from culture after CMV antigen stimulation. Receptors originate from a human donor in good health (CMV status not recorded). Some clones in this sample may be carry-over from other donors' samples.

This clonotype has more than one count but fewer than ten. V and J are TRBV6-5 and TRBJ2-2; no firm D call. Trimming took 0 bases from V and 0 from J, leaving 11 bases between them. The germline V gene has CDR1 MNHEY and CDR2 SVGAGI. There are 17 residues in the CDR3. The CDR3 here is CASSYSTGFANTGELFF. CDR3 sequence (DNA): TGTGCCAGCAGTTACTCGACTGGGTTCGCGAACACCGGGGAGCTGTTTTTT.

This chain connects TRBV12-3 or TRBV12-4 to TRBJ2-1; unclear D gene. V was cut by 8 bases and J by 9 bases, with 14 bases left in between. The CDR3 covers 12 residues. CDR3 nucleotide sequence: TGTGCCAGCGGTATCTATCTGGCTGAGCAGTTCTTC. Translated, it gives CASGIYLAEQFF.

This clonotype has a handful of counts. V gene TRBV7-2 combines with J gene TRBJ2-5; 10 nucleotides match TRBD1. Per germline, CDR1 SGHTA and CDR2 FQGNSA. Trimming cost V 5 bases and J 4 bases; bases outside gene matches: 13. This CDR3 is built from 17 residues. The CDR3 sequence is CASSLSGPGQGLETQYF. The CDR3 DNA reads TGTGCCAGCAGCCTCTCAGGGCCGGGACAGGGGTTAGAGACCCAGTACTTC.

The rearrangement joins TRBV11-2 to TRBJ2-1; D gene uncertain. The CDR3 is 12 residues long. Germline CDR1 and CDR2: SGHAT and FQNNGV. Trimming pared 6 bases from V and 7 bases from J, leaving 10 bases between. The CDR3: CASRGFGNEQFF. For the CDR3, the DNA is TGTGCCAGCAGAGGATTCGGGAATGAGCAGTTCTTC. Drawing the rest from reference TRBV11-2 and TRBJ2-1, the complete variable domain is EAGVAQSPRYKIIEKRQSVAFWCNPISGHATLYWYQQILGQGPKLLIQFQNNGVVDDSQLPKDRFSAERLKGVDSTLKIQPAKLEDSAVYLCASRGFGNEQFFGPGTRLTVL.

The chain recombines TRBV29-1 with TRBJ2-7; the match to TRBD1 covers 8 bases. Trimming removed 7 bases from V and 2 bases from J; junction bases left unmatched: 10. Germline V gene data show CDR1 as SQVTM and CDR2 as ANQGSEA. CDR3 length equals 14 residues. For the CDR3, the DNA is TGCAGCGCCGGACAGGGAGGCCCACCCTACGAGCAGTACGTC. It yields the protein CSAGQGGPPYEQYV.

V gene TRBV11-2 combines with J gene TRBJ1-6; 11 bases are shared with TRBD1. The CDR3 has 14 amino acids. Looked up from germline, CDR1 is SGHAT and CDR2 is FQNNGV. J gave up 10 bases and V 5 bases, and 4 bases lay outside the gene matches. The CDR3 loop is CASSTDRGRSPLHF. CDR3 sequence (DNA): TGTGCCAGCAGCACGGACAGGGGGCGGTCACCCCTCCACTTT. The full variable domain, in which reference TRBV11-2 and TRBJ1-6 provide the parts outside the CDR3, is EAGVAQSPRYKIIEKRQSVAFWCNPISGHATLYWYQQILGQGPKLLIQFQNNGVVDDSQLPKDRFSAERLKGVDSTLKIQPAKLEDSAVYLCASSTDRGRSPLHFGNGTRLTVT.

The chain has TRBV7-2 and TRBJ2-5; D might be TRBD1 (6 bases). The V gene's germline CDR1 is SGHTA and CDR2 FQGNSA. Trimming cost V 1 base and J 1 base, with 13 bases left between them. This CDR3 has 16 amino acids. CDR3 coding DNA: TGTGCCAGCAGCTTAGGTAGGGGGACCGCCCAAGAGACCCAGTACTTC. It is translated as CASSLGRGTAQETQYF.

The chain has TRBV11-2 and TRBJ1-3; 9 bases map to TRBD1. This CDR3 spans 15 amino acids. V trimming: 4 bases; J trimming: 3 bases; junction bases outside the gene matches: 4. The germline V gene encodes CDR1 SGHAT and CDR2 FQNNGV. CDR3 sequence: CASSSGTGFGNTIYF. The CDR3 DNA reads as TGTGCCAGCAGCTCCGGGACAGGGTTTGGAAACACCATATATTTT. The whole variable domain, filled in from reference TRBV11-2 and TRBJ1-3, reads EAGVAQSPRYKIIEKRQSVAFWCNPISGHATLYWYQQILGQGPKLLIQFQNNGVVDDSQLPKDRFSAERLKGVDSTLKIQPAKLEDSAVYLCASSSGTGFGNTIYFGEGSWLTVV.

This chain joins TRBV2 and TRBJ2-1; D possibly matches TRBD1 or TRBD2 (6 bases each). The ends were cut back, 6 bases at V and 0 bases at J, with 9 bases in the middle. This CDR3 spans 14 amino acids. Germline CDR1 and CDR2: SNHLY and FYNNEI. CDR3 residues: CASRGGDSYNEQFF. As DNA, the CDR3 is TGTGCCAGCAGGGGGGGCGACTCCTACAATGAGCAGTTCTTC.

The V gene is TRBV11-3, the J gene TRBJ1-6, with 11 bases aligning to TRBD1. CDR3 length: 16 residues. The junction had 9 bases not matched to a gene; V was cut back by 6 bases and J by 8 bases. Germline V CDR1 and CDR2: SGHNT, YENEEA. For the CDR3, the DNA is TGTGCCAGCAGTCACTACCGGGACAGGGGGTATTCACCCCTCCACTTT. Protein: CASSHYRDRGYSPLHF.

The chain has TRBV12-3 or TRBV12-4 and TRBJ2-3; 12 nucleotides line up with TRBD2. V gave up 1 base and J gave up 11 bases; unmatched junction bases: 10. This CDR3 region has 16 residues. The CDR3 sequence is CASSLGLAGERFLQYF. Written as DNA, the CDR3 is TGTGCCAGCAGTTTAGGACTAGCGGGAGAACGGTTCTTGCAGTATTTT.

Only a few counts were recorded for this clonotype. The chain employs TRBV7-6 and TRBJ2-7, with 9 positions matching TRBD2. The V gene's germline CDR1 is SGHVS and CDR2 FNYEAQ. The CDR3 extends over 14 amino acids. The junction had 4 bases not matched to a gene; V was cut back by 2 bases and J by 5 bases. In nucleotides, the CDR3 is TGTGCCAGCAGCTTATTTAGCGGGAGCGACGAGCAGTACTTC. Its protein product is CASSLFSGSDEQYF.

This clonotype was seen many times. V is TRBV12-3 or TRBV12-4 and J is TRBJ1-4; TRBD1 might be the D (5 bases). CDR3 size: 17 residues. V lost 4 bases, J lost 2 bases, and 17 bases lay in between. CDR3 bases: TGTGCCAGCAGTTACCTTCGCGGGTCAGGGACTAATGAAAAACTGTTTTTT. It codes for CASSYLRGSGTNEKLFF.

The chain is built from TRBV4-1 and TRBJ2-3, with 8 bases identical to TRBD2. Germline V gives CDR1 MGHRA, CDR2 YSYEKL. V shed 0 bases, J shed 2 bases, and the junction held 10 bases outside the gene matches. This CDR3 comprises 18 residues. The CDR3 here is CASSQDRVGGRFTDTQYF. As DNA, the CDR3 is TGCGCCAGCAGCCAAGATAGGGTCGGCGGGAGGTTCACAGATACGCAGTATTTT.

This clonotype was detected many times. The CDR3 DNA is TGTGCCAGCAGTACCGGGACGGGTTGGGTTGCAACTAATGAAAAACTGTTTTTT. It specifies CASSTGTGWVATNEKLFF. This chain joins TRBV28 and TRBJ1-4, with D perhaps TRBD1 (5 bases). Germline V gives CDR1 MDHEN, CDR2 SYDVKM. V lost 5 bases and J 0 bases, leaving 19 bases between the germline ends. This CDR3 region has 18 residues. Full variable domain (remainder filled in from reference TRBV28 and TRBJ1-4): DVKVTQSSRYLVKRTGEKVFLECVQDMDHENMFWYRQDPGLGLRLIYFSYDVKMKEKGDIPEGYSVSREKKERFSLILESASTNQTSMYLCASSTGTGWVATNEKLFFGSGTQLSVL.

This clonotype was seen once. J is TRBJ2-4 and V is TRBV11-2, with D uncertain. CDR1 SGHAT and CDR2 FQNNGV come from the germline V gene. The CDR3 extends over 15 amino acids. The germline V and J ends were trimmed by 3 bases and 3 bases, with 12 bases remaining between them. The CDR3 protein is CASSFWWGNKNIQYF. The CDR3 bases are TGTGCCAGCAGCTTCTGGTGGGGTAACAAAAACATTCAGTACTTC. The entire variable domain, with the rest obtained from reference TRBV11-2 and TRBJ2-4, is as follows: EAGVAQSPRYKIIEKRQSVAFWCNPISGHATLYWYQQILGQGPKLLIQFQNNGVVDDSQLPKDRFSAERLKGVDSTLKIQPAKLEDSAVYLCASSFWWGNKNIQYFGAGTRLSVL.

The chain recombines TRBV28 with TRBJ2-7, with D possibly being TRBD1 (7 bases). V lost 6 bases to trimming and J lost 0 bases, with 15 bases between them. Germline V gene data show CDR1 as MDHEN and CDR2 as SYDVKM. The CDR3 spans 15 residues. The DNA for the CDR3 is TGTGCCAGCAGCACTGACAGGGAGGACTCCTACGAGCAGTACGTC. Translating gives CASSTDREDSYEQYV.

The rearrangement links TRBV20-1 to TRBJ2-4; perhaps TRBD2 as D (7 bases). The CDR3 consists of 14 residues. Germline CDR1 and CDR2: DFQATT and SNEGSKA (reference sequence). Trimming left V 6 bases short and J 9 bases short, with 21 bases between. CDR3 amino acids: CSAAKGRGLGIQYF. DNA of the CDR3: TGCAGTGCGGCGAAAGGGAGGGGGTTAGGCATTCAGTACTTC.

This clonotype was counted many times. DNA for the CDR3: TGTGCCAGCAGCCCCCCGGGACAGGGAGGGAACACTGAAGCTTTCTTT. Its protein product is CASSPPGQGGNTEAFF. The chain employs TRBV7-9 and TRBJ1-1; 9 nucleotides align to TRBD1. V lost 5 bases to trimming and J lost 1 base; unmatched junction nucleotides: 8. The CDR3 runs to 16 residues. Germline CDR1 reads SEHNR; CDR2 reads FQNEAQ (reference sequence).

This chain links TRBV27 with TRBJ1-1; D gene uncertain. CDR1 and CDR2 from the germline V gene are MNHEY and SMNVEV (reference sequence). The CDR3 contains 14 residues. The V and J ends lost 3 bases and 1 base respectively, with 9 bases between them. Here the CDR3 reads CASSFSNRNTEAFF. The CDR3 coding sequence is TGTGCCAGCAGTTTCTCTAATAGGAACACTGAAGCTTTCTTT.

This clonotype was observed a handful of times. The chain links TRBV12-5 to TRBJ2-1, with 11 positions matching TRBD2. Losses at the gene ends were 3 bases for V and 2 bases for J; bases not matched to a gene: 9. CDR3 size: 18 residues. Germline CDR1 and CDR2: LGHNT and FRNRAP. The CDR3 DNA reads TGTGCTAGTGGTTTCGCACTAGCGGGAGTCTCCCCCTACAATGAGCAGTTCTTC. As protein: CASGFALAGVSPYNEQFF.

This clonotype showed up just a few times. The genes are TRBV28 and TRBJ2-5; D is unresolved. CDR1 MDHEN and CDR2 SYDVKM come from the germline V gene. V lost 0 bases and J 2 bases, leaving 10 bases between the germline ends. The CDR3 loop spans 15 amino acids. The CDR3 is CASSLWKTRQETQYF. The CDR3 nucleotides are TGTGCCAGCAGTTTATGGAAGACCCGACAAGAGACCCAGTACTTC.

Only a few counts were recorded for this clonotype. The chain uses TRBV11-2 and TRBJ2-7, with TRBD2 matching over 7 bases. CDR1 and CDR2 (germline): SGHAT, FQNNGV. CDR3 length equals 16 residues. The J segment lost 0 bases and the V segment lost 2 bases, leaving 7 bases of the junction unmatched. The CDR3 sequence is CASSLRFASGSYEQYF. The CDR3 DNA reads as TGTGCCAGCAGCTTACGGTTCGCTAGCGGCTCCTACGAGCAGTACTTC.

This chain connects TRBV27 to TRBJ1-1; D is possibly TRBD1 (6 bases). CDR3 length: 14 residues. Germline V CDR1 and CDR2: MNHEY, SMNVEV (reference sequence). Trimming left V 7 bases short and J 3 bases short, with 15 bases between. The CDR3 spells CASIFRGRYTEAFF. CDR3 nucleotide sequence: TGTGCCAGCATTTTCAGGGGAAGATACACTGAAGCTTTCTTT.

V is TRBV6-6 and J is TRBJ2-7; TRBD1 might be the D (5 bases). Trimming pared 0 bases from V and 0 bases from J, leaving 12 bases between. Germline V lookup: CDR1 MNHNY, CDR2 SVGAGI (reference sequence). This CDR3 is 16 amino acids long. CDR3: CASSYSHRMSSYEQYF. The CDR3 DNA reads as TGTGCCAGCAGTTACTCTCACAGGATGAGCTCCTACGAGCAGTACTTC.

The table lists this clonotype with a few counts. The rearrangement uses TRBV12-3 or TRBV12-4 and TRBJ2-1; TRBD2 matches at 11 bases. After removal of 5 bases from V and 15 bases from J, the junction contained 6 bases not matched to a gene. This CDR3 spans 12 amino acids. The CDR3 sequence: CASSRLAGLPFF. The CDR3 coding sequence is TGTGCCAGCAGTCGACTAGCGGGGTTACCGTTCTTC.

The rearrangement joins TRBV7-3 to TRBJ1-6, with 9 bases lining up with TRBD1. This CDR3 comprises 19 residues. In germline, CDR1 is SGHTA, CDR2 FQGTGA. V lost 2 bases to trimming and J lost 4 bases; unmatched junction nucleotides: 12. CDR3 in DNA: TGTGCCAGCAGCTTAGTTCGCCTAATGGGGACAGGGTATAATTCACCCCTCCACTTT. It yields the protein CASSLVRLMGTGYNSPLHF.

This clonotype was found a few times. CDR3 amino acids: CASSQDPTARGGNTIYF. The CDR3 DNA sequence: TGCGCCAGCAGCCAAGATCCTACGGCCAGAGGTGGAAACACCATATATTTT. The chain couples TRBV4-1 to TRBJ1-3; D is uncertain. CDR1 is MGHRA, CDR2 YSYEKL, per germline. The CDR3 totals 17 residues. V lost 0 bases to trimming and J lost 3 bases, with 15 bases between them.

The chain joins TRBV6-1 to TRBJ1-2; no reliable D call. This CDR3 has 11 residues. Trimming shortened V by 0 bases and J by 8 bases, and 4 bases separated the two germline ends. Germline-derived CDR1 and CDR2 are MNHNS and SASEGT. As DNA, the CDR3 is TGTGCCAGCAGTGAAGCAGGGGGCTACACCTTC. Its translation: CASSEAGGYTF.

The CDR3, as DNA: TGTGCCACCAGCAGAGTTCCCCTAACTAGCGGATCATCAGATACGCAGTATTTT. Amino acid sequence: CATSRVPLTSGSSDTQYF. The V and J genes are TRBV15 and TRBJ2-3; 8 bases fit TRBD2. The length of the CDR3 is 18 residues. V lost 1 base, J lost 4 bases, and 13 bases stayed unmatched. Germline values: CDR1 LNHNV, CDR2 YYDKDF (reference sequence).

The rearrangement uses TRBV19 and TRBJ2-7, with D perhaps matching TRBD1 or TRBD2 (5 bases each). Germline loops: CDR1 LNHDA, CDR2 SQIVND (reference sequence). The CDR3 extends over 13 amino acids. The germline V and J ends were trimmed by 5 bases and 2 bases, with 10 bases remaining between them. The CDR3 nucleotides are TGTGCCAGTAGTGCCCGGGACCCCTACGAGCAGTACTTC. Protein product: CASSARDPYEQYF.

The chain recombines TRBV7-9 with TRBJ2-1; a weak D match, TRBD2 (6 bases). The germline V gene encodes CDR1 SEHNR and CDR2 FQNEAQ (reference sequence). The CDR3 consists of 15 residues. V lost 0 bases, J lost 6 bases, and 12 bases lay in between. As DNA, the CDR3 is TGTGCCAGCAGCTTAGCGGGGGGTGGGGCCAATGAGCAGTTCTTC. Its translation: CASSLAGGGANEQFF.